This TCR beta chain was obtained from a study of control samples from healthy donors and cancer patients. The table came from immunoSEQ multiplex PCR; TCRdb's copy has only in-frame clones and leaves some out. Found here are 85,000 to 100,000 clones, almost 85% of them singletons; the top ten hold 1.5% to 2.5%. The origin of this receptor is a man in his sixties in good health. Sequences were obtained from blood.

CDR3 region: CAWRRTGGYGYTF. CDR3 nucleotide sequence: TGTGCCTGGAGGAGGACAGGGGGCTATGGCTACACCTTC. The chain is built from TRBV30 and TRBJ1-2; 10 bases map to TRBD1. This CDR3 region has 13 residues. Looked up from germline, CDR1 is GTSNPN and CDR2 is SVGIG (reference sequence). V shed 3 bases and J 4 bases; nucleotides not matched to a gene: 2.